This T cell receptor beta chain was obtained from a study of T cells in Graves' hyperthyroidism and ophthalmopathy (dated by TCRdb to the late 2010s). Background on the whole study: Peripheral blood was collected at initial diagnosis, before any treatment. TCR V-J signatures able to tell the groups apart were searched for in a discovery cohort of 95 or so patients, of whom more than 40 had Graves' ophthalmopathy and about 60 had stable Graves' hyperthyroidism. Following sampling, methimazole starting at 30 mg daily was given to hyperthyroidism patients, and high-dose intravenous methylprednisolone was given to ophthalmopathy patients. Prospective prediction of ophthalmopathy was tested in an independent validation cohort of 18 to 20 hyperthyroidism patients and 15 to 17 patients who later progressed to ophthalmopathy. TCR Vbeta CDR3 sequencing of around 130 peripheral blood samples (over 40 ophthalmopathy, over 70 hyperthyroidism and roughly 17 progressor patients) is reported in the paper. The 85 to 100 discovery patients were divided at random into training and test sets in a 7:3 ratio. Thyroid tissue and blood T-cell repertoires from several Graves' hyperthyroidism patients were also compared in the study. General study outcomes and caveats: In validation, the model predicted progression to ophthalmopathy with 65% to 71% sensitivity and 72% to 85% specificity, a median of roughly seven months before onset. Most expanded thyroid clonotypes (frequency above 0.001) were also detected in blood, a finding suggesting that blood repertoires may reflect thyroid immune responses. Ophthalmopathy was separated from stable hyperthyroidism by a 13 V-J signature model, with just over 85% sensitivity and 81% to 82% specificity obtained in cross-validation and 80%/75% obtained in testing. No statistical method was used to set the sample size in advance, and investigators knew the group allocation.

Ophthalmopathy patients had moderately to severely active disease, with a Clinical Activity Score of 3 or more, a NOSPECS grade of 4 or more, and a disease duration of less than 3 months. Any patient with an uncontrolled infection, another autoimmune disease, pregnancy or lactation was excluded. Diagnoses were based on clinical symptoms, serum thyroxine and TRAb, thyroid ultrasound and orbital computed tomography. PBMCs were separated from approximately 10 ml of fresh peripheral blood using Ficoll-Paque density gradient centrifugation. Total RNA was extracted with Trizol reagent, and quality was checked on an Agilent 2100 Bioanalyzer. Inclusive of the bounding cysteine and phenylalanine, the CDR3 is 14 residues long. Only the CDR3 portion is preserved as DNA: 42 bases, with reading frame beginning at the first base. Trimmed from V: 5 bases; trimmed from J: 5 bases; junction bases lacking a gene match: 8. CDR1 and CDR2 (MNHEY, SVGAGI) derive from the germline V gene.

Points on this clonotype: Its antigen remains unidentified. Per-nucleotide qualities are absent, and no much larger clonotype sits a single base away.

Amplification of TCR beta CDR3 regions was carried out from RNA transcripts. A first-round RT-PCR of the TCR CDR3 used the HTBI primer set with the Qiagen OneStep RT-PCR kit. Libraries were constructed in a second round of multiplex PCR, after which size selection and purification were performed. The libraries were sequenced on an Illumina HiSeq2000 using paired-end 100 bp reads. In the source study's methods: Raw data were processed with SOAPnuke, discarding reads with adapters, uncalled bases, mean Phred below 15, or no exact constant-primer or identifier match. COPE v1.2.5 was used to merge high-quality paired reads, and clonotypes were defined as unique nucleotide sequences. MiTCR v1.1 was used to align clonotypes to the IMGT TRBV, TRBD and TRBJ reference segments. Only V-J combinations with frequency above 0.0001, covering about 99% of repertoires, were analysed. A TCS score was defined as the ratio between F50 (clonal expansion) and ExV (chaos), using BLOSUM62-based TCRdist between CDR3 peptides within each V-J. Welch's t-statistics and random forest reduced fewer than 600 V-J features to fewer than 15, which were used in a naive Bayes classifier (R e1071). The public reads were run again by TCRdb, first through fastp at Q25 and then through MiXCR, and only productive beta chains were kept. Rows merge per CDR3 protein into single entries with the most common DNA and genes. These V and J calls derive from TCRdb rather than the authors' analysis. Present in this sample are hundreds of thousands of distinct CDR3 sequences, around 22% of which were seen just once. The top ten hold around 10% of the sample.

The clonotype was recovered from a woman under 40 with Graves' ophthalmopathy. The rearrangement joined TRBV6-5 to TRBJ1-1, and 7 bases in between align with TRBD1. The sequenced sample was blood. The CDR3 protein sequence reads: CASSTRQGWTEAFF. Read as DNA, the sequence is TGTGCCAGCAGTACCCGACAGGGTTGGACTGAAGCTTTCTTT.